What follows is one TCR beta chain and its context. This entry is derived from a study of cytomegalovirus exposure and HLA in healthy donors. Study-level background: Among the roughly 370 genotyped donors, 81% were placed in the Caucasian-associated ancestry cluster.

Germline CDR1 reads MNHEY; CDR2 reads SVGAGI. Trimming took off 8 bases at V and 5 bases at J, with 10 bases between the two ends. The CDR3 sequence is 13 residues long. This PCR relied on a set of 60 Vbeta primers and 13 Jbeta primers. Clones were read by immunoSEQ multiplex PCR, and TCRdb kept only the in-frame ones, dropping some. The repertoire holds 150,000 to 200,000 clones, more than 70% seen once, with around 0.27% in the top ten. V gene TRBV6-5 combines with J gene TRBJ1-6; D is ambiguous. The receptor was isolated from a boy between 5 and 17 years old in good health and CMV-seronegative. Input material: PBMCs. The CDR3 region has the DNA TGTGCCAGCGGGAGAGTCAATAATTCACCCCTCCACTTT. It encodes CASGRVNNSPLHF.